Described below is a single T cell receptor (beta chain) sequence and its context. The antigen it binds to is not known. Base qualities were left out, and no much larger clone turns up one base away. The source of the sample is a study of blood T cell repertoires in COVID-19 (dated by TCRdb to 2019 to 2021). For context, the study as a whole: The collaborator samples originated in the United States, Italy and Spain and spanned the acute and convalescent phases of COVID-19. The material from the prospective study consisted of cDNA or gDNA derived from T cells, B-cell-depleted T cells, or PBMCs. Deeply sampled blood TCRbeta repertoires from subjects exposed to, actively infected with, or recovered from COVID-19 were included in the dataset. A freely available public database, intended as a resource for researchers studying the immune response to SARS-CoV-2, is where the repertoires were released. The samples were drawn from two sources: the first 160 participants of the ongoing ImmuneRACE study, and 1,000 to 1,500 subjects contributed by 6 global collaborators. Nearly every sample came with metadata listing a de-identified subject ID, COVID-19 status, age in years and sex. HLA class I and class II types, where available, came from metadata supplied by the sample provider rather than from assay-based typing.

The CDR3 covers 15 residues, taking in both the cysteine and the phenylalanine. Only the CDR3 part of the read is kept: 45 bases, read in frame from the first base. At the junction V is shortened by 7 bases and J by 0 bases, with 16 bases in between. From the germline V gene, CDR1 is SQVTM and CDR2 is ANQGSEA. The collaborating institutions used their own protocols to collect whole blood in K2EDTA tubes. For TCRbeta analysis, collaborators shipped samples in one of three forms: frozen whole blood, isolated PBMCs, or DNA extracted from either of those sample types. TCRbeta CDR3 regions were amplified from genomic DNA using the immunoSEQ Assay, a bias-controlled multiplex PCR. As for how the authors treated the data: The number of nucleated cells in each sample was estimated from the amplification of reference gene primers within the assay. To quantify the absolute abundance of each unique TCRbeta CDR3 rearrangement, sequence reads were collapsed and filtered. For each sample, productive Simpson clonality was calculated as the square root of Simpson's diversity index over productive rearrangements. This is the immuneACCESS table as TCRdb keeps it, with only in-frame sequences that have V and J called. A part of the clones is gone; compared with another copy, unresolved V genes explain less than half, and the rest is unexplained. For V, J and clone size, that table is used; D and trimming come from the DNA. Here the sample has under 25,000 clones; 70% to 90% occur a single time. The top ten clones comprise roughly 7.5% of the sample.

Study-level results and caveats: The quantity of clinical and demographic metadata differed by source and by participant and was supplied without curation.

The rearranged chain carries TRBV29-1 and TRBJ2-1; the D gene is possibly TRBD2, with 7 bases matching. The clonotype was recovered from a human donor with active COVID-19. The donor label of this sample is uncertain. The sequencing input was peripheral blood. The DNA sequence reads TGCAGCGGGAAGCGGGGAGGGGGCTCCTACAATGAGCAGTTCTTC. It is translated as CSGKRGGGSYNEQFF.